The 18 T cell receptor beta chains below all came from one sample that was sequenced in a study of regulatory T cells in long-lasting Graves disease. Sample time point: newly diagnosed GD, antithyroid drugs for less than 3 months. PBMC RNA was the source of the TCR library. In building TCR beta libraries, iRepertoire HTBI primers were used together with Arm-PCR of CDR3 regions. TCRdb analysed the multiplex PCR reads with MiXCR anew, one entry per CDR3 protein. This sample has more than 450,000 distinct CDR3 sequences, with approximately 12% found just once. These data were also filed under a second study, of T cells in Graves' hyperthyroidism and ophthalmopathy.

Sample: peripheral blood mononuclear cells (PBMCs), taken at new diagnosis, from a patient treated with antithyroid drugs. The receptors stem from a woman in her twenties or thirties with Graves disease.

This clonotype was counted ten times or more. The chain couples TRBV6-2 or TRBV6-3 to TRBJ2-7; 7 nucleotides align to TRBD2. Looked up from germline, CDR1 is MNHEY and CDR2 is SVGEGT. This CDR3 is built from 13 residues. V lost 6 bases and J lost 3; bases outside the gene matches: 5. CDR3 nucleotides: TGTGCCAGCAGGAATGGGGGGGGCTACGAGCAGTACTTC. Its translation: CASRNGGGYEQYF.

The sample holds a few counts of this clonotype. The chain combines TRBV15 with TRBJ1-5, with D unresolved. This CDR3 spans 14 amino acids. V shed 4 bases and J shed 1 base, with 8 bases lying between them. Germline CDR1 and CDR2: LNHNV and YYDKDF (reference sequence). The CDR3 protein is CATSIKTSNQPQHF. DNA of the CDR3: TGTGCCACCAGCATAAAGACAAGCAATCAGCCCCAGCATTTT.

This clonotype was observed at least ten times. The chain carries TRBV6-2 or TRBV6-3 and TRBJ2-4; maybe TRBD1 (5 bases). Germline CDR1 MNHEY, CDR2 SVGEGT. The length of the CDR3 is 14 residues. The ends were cut back, 2 bases at V and 2 bases at J, with 7 bases in the middle. The CDR3 coding sequence is TGTGCCAGCAGTTACAGGGGCCCCAAAAACATTCAGTACTTC. Protein: CASSYRGPKNIQYF.

Concerning this clonotype: Relative to the germline gene, one junction end is altered; a read error may explain this. This chain connects TRBV9 to TRBJ2-5; D unresolved. CDR3 length: 15 amino acids. Germline-derived CDR1 and CDR2 are SGDLS and YYNGEE. CDR3 nucleotide sequence: TGTGCCAGCAGCGTAGGGTCGGGCGTCCAAGAGACCCAGTCCTTC. Protein product: CASSVGSGVQETQSF. The full variable domain, rest sourced from reference TRBV9 and TRBJ2-5, is DSGVTQTPKHLITATGQRVTLRCSPRSGDLSVYWYQQSLDQGLQFLIQYYNGEERAKGNILERFSAQQFPDLHSELNLSSLELGDSALYFCASSVGSGVQETQSFGPGTRLLVL.

This clonotype was observed a few times. The chain has TRBV2 and TRBJ1-5, with 7 bases aligning to TRBD1. V shed 6 bases and J 0 bases; nucleotides not matched to a gene: 5. This CDR3 has 15 residues. Germline CDR1 reads SNHLY; CDR2 reads FYNNEI. CDR3 bases: TGTGCCAGCAGCGCGGGACAGATTAGCAATCAGCCCCAGCATTTT. This sequence encodes CASSAGQISNQPQHF.

V is TRBV6-9 and J is TRBJ1-1; TRBD1 agrees at 9 bases. CDR3 length: 16 residues. CDR1 MNHGY and CDR2 SVAAGI come from the germline V gene. Trimming removed 4 bases from V and 3 bases from J; junction bases left unmatched: 9. The CDR3 reads CASSSTGTGYYTEAFF. The CDR3 bases are TGTGCCAGCAGTTCGACAGGGACAGGGTATTACACTGAAGCTTTCTTT.

This clonotype appeared a few times. The V and J genes are TRBV5-1 and TRBJ1-1; the match to TRBD1 covers 8 bases. The V segment lost 0 bases and the J segment 3 bases; nucleotides outside the gene matches: 1. There are 14 residues in the CDR3. Per germline, CDR1 SGHRS and CDR2 YFSETQ. This CDR3 is CASSLAGQDTEAFF. In DNA, the CDR3 is TGCGCCAGCAGCTTGGCGGGACAGGACACTGAAGCTTTCTTT.

This clonotype was detected only a few times. V is TRBV29-1 and J is TRBJ2-1, with 8 nucleotides matching TRBD2. Germline lookup yields CDR1 SQVTM and CDR2 ANQGSEA. The V segment lost 0 bases and the J segment 3 bases; nucleotides outside the gene matches: 4. The CDR3 runs to 15 residues. The DNA of the CDR3 is TGCAGCGTTGAAGATCGGCTAGCGGGCTACAATGAGCAGTTCTTC. This encodes CSVEDRLAGYNEQFF.

The table lists this clonotype with many counts. The chain couples TRBV2 to TRBJ2-1; 8 bases are a match to TRBD1. The germline V gene encodes CDR1 SNHLY and CDR2 FYNNEI. The CDR3 is 13 amino acids. V lost 7 bases, J lost 10 bases, and 9 bases stayed unmatched. The CDR3: CASMAQGANEQFF. The DNA for the CDR3 is TGTGCCAGCATGGCCCAGGGGGCAAACGAGCAGTTCTTC.

This clonotype occurred many times. CDR3 loop: CASSQGAAYEQYF. The CDR3 nucleotides are TGTGCCAGCAGCCAAGGGGCGGCCTACGAGCAGTACTTC. The chain couples TRBV3-1 to TRBJ2-7; D unclear. The length of the CDR3 is 13 residues. Germline CDR1 is LGHDT and CDR2 is YNNKEL (reference sequence). V shed 1 base and J shed 2 bases, with 6 bases lying between them.

The V gene is TRBV20-1, the J gene TRBJ2-7, with a weak D call TRBD2 (6 bases). V was shortened by 6 bases and J by 2 bases, with 14 bases between the two germline ends. The CDR3 spans 13 residues. CDR1 is DFQATT, CDR2 SNEGSKA, per germline (reference sequence). The CDR3: CSAITSRTYEQYF. The DNA for the CDR3 is TGCAGTGCGATCACTAGCAGAACCTACGAGCAGTACTTC.

This chain connects TRBV7-6 to TRBJ2-2; a possible D gene is TRBD1 (6 bases). V lost 4 bases to trimming and J lost 5 bases, with 8 bases between them. CDR1 is SGHVS and CDR2 is FNYEAQ in the germline V gene. CDR3 length: 13 residues. The CDR3 loop reads CASSWTVTGELFF. The CDR3 DNA reads as TGTGCCAGCAGCTGGACAGTGACCGGGGAGCTGTTTTTT.

This clonotype was observed many times. This chain uses TRBV6-2 or TRBV6-3 with TRBJ2-5, with D maybe TRBD1 (6 bases). The ends were cut back, 6 bases at V and 4 bases at J, with 21 bases in the middle. Germline CDR1 is MNHEY and CDR2 is SVGEGT. This CDR3 has 16 residues. The CDR3 here is CASRKGVGVVAETQYF. In DNA form, the CDR3 reads TGTGCCAGCAGGAAGGGGGTAGGGGTAGTGGCAGAGACCCAGTACTTC.

This clonotype occurred many times. The J gene is TRBJ1-6, the V gene TRBV5-1, with TRBD1 as a possible D gene (5 bases). V lost 1 base and J 7 bases, leaving 12 bases between the germline ends. The CDR3 sequence is 15 residues long. CDR1 is SGHRS, CDR2 YFSETQ, per germline. The CDR3 protein is CASSLSRVGNSPLHF. In DNA, the CDR3 is TGCGCCAGCAGCTTGTCCAGGGTGGGGAATTCACCCCTCCACTTT.

This clonotype was seen repeatedly, ten times or more. The V gene is TRBV7-3, the J gene TRBJ1-1, with a possible D match to TRBD1 (5 bases). The CDR3 totals 15 residues. Germline V gene sequence: CDR1 SGHTA, CDR2 FQGTGA. Trimming shortened V by 4 bases and J by 0 bases, and 12 bases separated the two germline ends. The CDR3: CASSSTGGMNTEAFF. DNA for the CDR3: TGTGCCAGCAGCTCAACAGGTGGAATGAACACTGAAGCTTTCTTT. Looking up the rest from reference TRBV7-3 and TRBJ1-1 gives the full variable domain: GAGVSQTPSNKVTEKGKYVELRCDPISGHTALYWYRQSLGQGPEFLIYFQGTGAADDSGLPNDRFFAVRPEGSVSTLKIQRTERGDSAVYLCASSSTGGMNTEAFFGQGTRLTVV.

There are a few counts of this clonotype. The chain carries TRBV19 and TRBJ2-3; D call uncertain. Germline lookup yields CDR1 LNHDA and CDR2 SQIVND (reference sequence). The V end was cut by 3 bases, the J end by 2 bases, with 9 bases between. The CDR3 is 14 amino acids. The CDR3 DNA reads TGTGCCAGTAGTATTGGCGAGGTCACAGATACGCAGTATTTT. This gives the protein CASSIGEVTDTQYF.

J is TRBJ2-2 and V is TRBV20-1; D may be TRBD1 (7 bases). V lost 3 bases, J lost 5 bases, and 13 bases lay in between. Germline V lookup: CDR1 DFQATT, CDR2 SNEGSKA (reference sequence). The length of the CDR3 is 14 residues. The CDR3 nucleotides are TGCAGTGCTAGGACAGGGAGGAAAACCGGGGAGCTGTTTTTT. Its protein is CSARTGRKTGELFF.

In its sample, this clonotype was seen a few times. The chain combines TRBV6-5 with TRBJ2-3; 9 bases agree with TRBD2. V lost 1 base to trimming and J lost 8 bases; unmatched junction nucleotides: 4. Germline CDR1 and CDR2: MNHEY and SVGAGI. The CDR3 contains 14 residues. The CDR3 sequence: CASSYYGTSSTQYF. The CDR3 DNA follows: TGTGCCAGCAGTTACTACGGGACTAGCAGTACGCAGTATTTT.